This entry lists 27 T cell receptor beta chains sequenced from one sample in a study of blood T cell repertoires in COVID-19. The assay was immunoSEQ multiplex PCR, and TCRdb's table has in-frame clones only and misses some. The sample holds roughly 240,000 clones, roughly 85% seen once. The sequenced sample consisted of peripheral blood. The receptor source for this set is a man in his 60s who had recovered from COVID-19.

The chain carries TRBV12-2 and TRBJ2-7; the table's D call of TRBD2 was not tested on the DNA. TRBV12-2 is assigned pseudogene status. This CDR3 is built from 17 residues. The CDR3 loop is CASRLGRGAGGSYEQYF. The CDR3 DNA reads as TGTGCAAGTCGCTTAGGTCGTGGAGCGGGAGGGTCCTACGAGCAGTACTTC.

This chain connects TRBV6-6 to TRBJ1-3, with D possibly TRBD1 on 5 matching bases. The CDR3 spans 14 residues. Germline V gene sequence: CDR1 MNHNY, CDR2 SVGAGI (reference sequence). Trimming stripped 4 bases from V and 0 bases from J, with 7 bases between. The CDR3 loop is CASSLGHSGNTIYF. CDR3 in DNA: TGTGCCAGCAGTTTAGGACACTCTGGAAACACCATATATTTT.

This clone appeared a few times. This chain links TRBV4-1 with TRBJ2-2, with a tentative D call TRBD1 (5 bases). V was pared by 5 bases and J by 3 bases, with 16 bases between. Per germline, CDR1 MGHRA and CDR2 YSYEKL. The CDR3 covers 16 residues. The CDR3 here is CASSSRAGIYTGELFF. CDR3 in DNA: TGCGCCAGCAGCTCACGGGCAGGGATTTACACCGGGGAGCTGTTTTTT.

This clone was detected only once. The rearrangement uses TRBV7-8 and TRBJ2-7; maybe TRBD2 (5 bases). This CDR3 spans 15 amino acids. Trimming shortened V by 2 bases and J by 3 bases, and 14 bases separated the two germline ends. Germline V gene sequence: CDR1 SGHVS, CDR2 FQNEAQ. CDR3 coding DNA: TGTGCCAGCAGCTTAAGCTCGGGTAGCGACTACGAGCAGTACTTC. The encoded protein is CASSLSSGSDYEQYF.

The chain couples TRBV28 to TRBJ1-5, with a possible D match to TRBD1 (6 bases). Trimming stripped 4 bases from V and 6 bases from J, with 16 bases between. In germline, CDR1 is MDHEN, CDR2 SYDVKM. CDR3 length: 15 amino acids. The CDR3 region is CASSSNIRGAQPQHF. In nucleotides, the CDR3 is TGTGCCAGCAGTTCGAACATCAGGGGTGCTCAGCCCCAGCATTTT.

This sequence joins TRBV18 and TRBJ2-7; the D gene is possibly TRBD1 (6 bases). Per germline, CDR1 KGHSH and CDR2 LQKENI. CDR3 length: 14 residues. Trimming removed 3 bases at V and 4 bases at J, with 13 bases between. In nucleotides, the CDR3 is TGTGCCAGCTCACCGAGACAGGTTTTGTACGAGCAGTACTTC. Its protein is CASSPRQVLYEQYF. Together with reference TRBV18 and TRBJ2-7, the CDR3 gives the full variable domain: NAGVMQNPRHLVRRRGQEARLRCSPMKGHSHVYWYRQLPEEGLKFMVYLQKENIIDESGMPKERFSAEFPKEGPSILRIQQVVRGDSAAYFCASSPRQVLYEQYFGPGTRLTVT.

This clone was counted only a few times. Other nucleotide sequences in the sample specify the same CDR3. This chain joins TRBV12-3 or TRBV12-4 and TRBJ1-1; D not resolved. V shed 6 bases and J shed 5 bases, with 10 bases lying between them. The CDR3 is 12 amino acids. The CDR3, as DNA: TGTGCCAGCAGAATCGGCGGAACTGAAGCTTTCTTT. This sequence encodes CASRIGGTEAFF.

The rearrangement uses TRBV30 and TRBJ1-5; D is perhaps TRBD1 (6 bases). Germline V gene sequence: CDR1 GTSNPN, CDR2 SVGIG (reference sequence). This CDR3 is 12 amino acids long. Trimming removed 7 bases from V and 6 bases from J, with 13 bases in between. In DNA form, the CDR3 reads TGTGCCTCACAGGGCTCTGGTCAGCCCCAGCATTTT. Translation gives CASQGSGQPQHF.

The chain is built from TRBV7-9 and TRBJ1-4; perhaps TRBD1 as D (6 bases). V lost 5 bases, J lost 7 bases, and 14 bases lay in between. Looked up from germline, CDR1 is SEHNR and CDR2 is FQNEAQ (reference sequence). CDR3 length: 14 amino acids. CDR3 nucleotide sequence: TGTGCCAGCAGCCCTTTCAGGGGTGGTGAAAAACTGTTTTTT. Translating it yields CASSPFRGGEKLFF.

The chain is built from TRBV15 and TRBJ2-1; tentative D call: TRBD1 (5 bases). CDR1 and CDR2 (germline): LNHNV, YYDKDF (reference sequence). CDR3 length: 13 amino acids. Trimming cost V 8 bases and J 2 bases, with 10 bases left between them. In nucleotides, the CDR3 is TGTGCCACCGGGGCAAGAGCCTACAATGAGCAGTTCTTC. Its protein product is CATGARAYNEQFF.

This clone was seen just once. This chain connects TRBV4-1 to TRBJ1-4; 9 bases agree with TRBD1. CDR1 is MGHRA, CDR2 YSYEKL, per germline. J lost 7 bases, V lost 3 bases, and 6 bases had no gene match. This CDR3 is built from 15 residues. CDR3 protein: CASSQSGTGTEKLFF. The CDR3 region has the DNA TGCGCCAGCAGCCAGTCCGGGACAGGGACTGAAAAACTGTTTTTT.

The J gene is TRBJ2-5, the V gene TRBV2; TRBD1 matches 7 bases. CDR1 and CDR2 from the germline V gene are SNHLY and FYNNEI. This CDR3 is built from 15 residues. V was clipped by 8 bases and J by 3 bases; unmatched bases: 12. CDR3 region: CASALTGLGEETQYF. CDR3 bases: TGTGCCAGCGCCCTGACAGGGTTGGGGGAAGAGACCCAGTACTTC.

This chain uses TRBV2 with TRBJ2-1, with 8 bases lining up with TRBD1. Looked up from germline, CDR1 is SNHLY and CDR2 is FYNNEI. This CDR3 contains 13 residues. V was pared by 0 bases and J by 12 bases, with 4 bases of the junction left unmatched. The CDR3 spells CASSEAPGQGQFF. In nucleotides, the CDR3 is TGTGCCAGCAGTGAAGCGCCCGGACAGGGGCAGTTCTTC. The variable domain in full, with the rest retrieved from reference TRBV2 and TRBJ2-1, is EPEVTQTPSHQVTQMGQEVILRCVPISNHLYFYWYRQILGQKVEFLVSFYNNEISEKSEIFDDQFSVERPDGSNFTLKIRSTKLEDSAMYFCASSEAPGQGQFFGPGTRLTVL.

The CDR3 DNA follows: TGTGCCAGCAGCCACCCGACAGGGGGCAGCTCTGAAGCTTTCTTT. Its protein product is CASSHPTGGSSEAFF. This chain connects TRBV3-1 (or the pseudogene TRBV3-2) to TRBJ1-1; TRBD1 aligns across 10 bases. The V segment lost 3 bases and the J segment 6 bases; nucleotides outside the gene matches: 7. CDR1 and CDR2 from the germline V gene are LGHDT and YNNKEL (reference sequence). This CDR3 is 15 amino acids long.

Worth noting for this clone: The same CDR3 is also encoded by other DNA sequences in this sample. V and J are TRBV7-2 and TRBJ2-3; 11 bases match TRBD2. From germline, CDR1 is SGHTA and CDR2 FQGNSA. The CDR3 is 16 residues long. The trim removed 5 bases at V and 3 bases at J, leaving 7 bases unmatched. For the CDR3, the DNA is TGTGCCAGCAGCCCGACCGGGACTAGCGGAACAGATACGCAGTATTTT. This codes for CASSPTGTSGTDTQYF.

This chain links TRBV13 with TRBJ2-1, with 8 bases identical to TRBD2. The CDR3 has 17 amino acids. CDR1 is PRHDT, CDR2 FYEKMQ, per germline (reference sequence). V lost 2 bases and J lost 0; bases outside the gene matches: 6. The CDR3 nucleotides read TGTGCCAGCAGCTTACGGGCTAGCGGGCCCTCCTACAATGAGCAGTTCTTC. Its translation: CASSLRASGPSYNEQFF.

This clone has just one count. This chain joins TRBV30 and TRBJ1-2; no clear D. CDR3 size: 13 residues. Trimming took 0 bases from V and 7 from J, leaving 12 bases between them. In germline, CDR1 is GTSNPN, CDR2 SVGIG (reference sequence). CDR3 DNA sequence: TGTGCCTGGAGTGTATCCTGGGGAGGTGGCTACACCTTC. This codes for CAWSVSWGGGYTF.

The chain is built from TRBV10-1 and TRBJ1-1, with TRBD1 matching over 7 bases. Germline CDR1 and CDR2: WNHNN and SYGVQD (reference sequence). The J segment lost 5 bases and the V segment lost 7 bases, leaving 10 bases of the junction unmatched. The length of the CDR3 is 14 residues. In nucleotides, the CDR3 is TGCGCCAGCAACAATAACAGGGGAAATACTGAAGCTTTCTTT. Translation gives CASNNNRGNTEAFF.

The chain has TRBV28 and TRBJ1-2; the D is unclear. This CDR3 has 14 residues. V lost 8 bases and J lost 8, with 21 bases in between. Germline CDR1 is MDHEN and CDR2 is SYDVKM. The CDR3 region is CASVPPGRDVGYTF. The CDR3, as DNA: TGTGCCAGCGTTCCCCCTGGGAGGGATGTCGGCTACACCTTC.

The V and J genes are TRBV5-1 and TRBJ1-2; 8 bases are shared with TRBD1. The CDR3 is 17 residues long. The J segment lost 6 bases and the V segment lost 2 bases, leaving 15 bases of the junction unmatched. The germline V gene has CDR1 SGHRS and CDR2 YFSETQ. The CDR3 reads CASSFLLPGQGENGYTF. CDR3 in DNA: TGCGCCAGCAGCTTTTTGCTCCCCGGACAGGGAGAGAATGGCTACACCTTC. Full variable domain (remainder filled in from reference TRBV5-1 and TRBJ1-2): KAGVTQTPRYLIKTRGQQVTLSCSPISGHRSVSWYQQTPGQGLQFLFEYFSETQRNKGNFPGRFSGRQFSNSRSEMNVSTLELGDSALYLCASSFLLPGQGENGYTFGSGTRLTVV.

This sequence joins TRBV6-1 and TRBJ1-2; no firm D call. Germline assignment: CDR1 MNHNS and CDR2 SASEGT. Trimming shortened V by 2 bases and J by 4 bases, and 11 bases separated the two germline ends. The length of the CDR3 is 14 residues. The CDR3 loop is CASSERINSYGYTF. In nucleotides, the CDR3 is TGTGCCAGCAGTGAAAGAATAAACTCCTATGGCTACACCTTC.

This clone is a singleton in its sample. The rearrangement joins TRBV27 to TRBJ1-2; weak D call: TRBD1 (6 bases). CDR3 size: 13 residues. Trimming took 7 bases from V and 4 from J, leaving 13 bases between them. Germline lookup yields CDR1 MNHEY and CDR2 SMNVEV (reference sequence). This CDR3 reads CASKQQGSYGYTF. The CDR3 DNA is TGTGCCAGCAAACAACAGGGTTCCTATGGCTACACCTTC.

In this sample, this clone turned up a few times. The chain recombines TRBV7-8 with TRBJ2-1; 11 nucleotides align to TRBD2. With V trimmed by 1 base and J by 6 bases, 8 bases remained unmatched. The CDR3 has 17 amino acids. The V gene's germline CDR1 is SGHVS and CDR2 FQNEAQ. The CDR3 loop reads CASSLGVAGGLVNEQFF. In DNA, the CDR3 is TGTGCCAGCAGCTTAGGCGTAGCGGGGGGGCTAGTCAATGAGCAGTTCTTC.

V gene TRBV28 combines with J gene TRBJ1-1; tentative D call: TRBD1 (6 bases). Trimming pared 3 bases from V and 3 bases from J, leaving 11 bases between. Germline-derived CDR1 and CDR2 are MDHEN and SYDVKM. This CDR3 is 14 amino acids long. CDR3 in amino acids: CASSLGGLYTEAFF. CDR3 bases: TGTGCCAGCAGTTTGGGGGGGCTCTACACTGAAGCTTTCTTT.

The chain links TRBV5-1 to TRBJ2-7, with D tentatively TRBD2 (6 bases). Per germline, CDR1 SGHRS and CDR2 YFSETQ. The CDR3 totals 12 residues. V dropped 1 base and J dropped 6 bases, with 8 bases sitting between them. The CDR3 region has the DNA TGCGCCAGCAGCTTGCGGGGGACCGAGCAGTACTTC. Its translation: CASSLRGTEQYF.

The CDR3 protein is CASSNDRGRNQPQHF. Here the CDR3 DNA reads TGTGCCAGCTCGAACGACAGGGGTCGCAATCAGCCCCAGCATTTT. The genes are TRBV18 and TRBJ1-5; the match to TRBD1 covers 8 bases. Germline assignment: CDR1 KGHSH and CDR2 LQKENI. The CDR3 totals 15 residues. V trimming: 6 bases; J trimming: 2 bases; junction bases outside the gene matches: 6.

The rearrangement joins TRBV29-1 to TRBJ1-1, with TRBD1 as a possible D gene (6 bases). Trimming shortened V by 3 bases and J by 2 bases, and 10 bases separated the two germline ends. CDR3 length: 13 amino acids. Germline lookup yields CDR1 SQVTM and CDR2 ANQGSEA. This chain's CDR3 is CSVEDSQNTEAFF. CDR3 in DNA: TGCAGCGTTGAGGACAGCCAAAACACTGAAGCTTTCTTT.